The TCR beta chain described here comes from a study of siplizumab effects on memory and regulatory T cells. Points on this clone: Its matching antigen is unknown.

The repertoire was sequenced with immunoSEQ multiplex PCR; TCRdb's copy has only in-frame clones and lacks some. The data contain around 100,000 clones, approximately 94% of them singletons. Study-level findings and limits: Sequences below about 10^-5 frequency were poorly captured, limiting mapping of alloreactive clones. An assignable naive or memory phenotype was lacking in roughly 80-95% of proliferating CD4+ or CD8+ clones.

In germline, CDR1 is SGDLS, CDR2 YYNGEE. The CDR3 totals 15 residues. Germline trimming cut 4 bases from V and 3 bases from J; bases unmatched to any gene: 5. This TCR came from a human donor in good health. The V gene is TRBV9, the J gene TRBJ2-7, with 12 bases fitting TRBD2. Sequenced material: non-Treg CD4+ T cells sorted from blood. The CDR3: CASSPLAGGRYEQYF. In nucleotides, the CDR3 is TGTGCCAGCAGCCCACTAGCGGGAGGCCGCTACGAGCAGTACTTC.